This T cell receptor beta chain was sequenced for a study of cytomegalovirus exposure and HLA in healthy donors. Study conclusions and caveats: In the roughly 120 validation repertoires, a later analysis found that first-cohort TCR clusters tended to co-occur. Cytomegalovirus association was assigned to over 150 TCR beta chains. Testing in vitro showed three CMV-associated chains specific for CMV antigens.

A word on this clone: Antigen specificity is unknown.

Generated by immunoSEQ multiplex PCR, the TCRdb table keeps only in-frame clones and is missing some. Of 200,000 to 250,000 clones in the sample, around 90% were seen once. Sequencing input: PBMCs. This receptor was taken from a woman between 18 and 29 years old in good health and CMV-seropositive.

CDR3 sequence reads: CAWGQGGNTEAFF. The CDR3 bases are TGTGCCTGGGGACAGGGTGGGAACACTGAAGCTTTCTTT. The V and J genes are TRBV30 and TRBJ1-1, with 8 bases identical to TRBD1. The CDR3 contains 13 residues. V lost 5 bases and J lost 1; bases outside the gene matches: 3. Germline loops: CDR1 GTSNPN, CDR2 SVGIG (reference sequence).